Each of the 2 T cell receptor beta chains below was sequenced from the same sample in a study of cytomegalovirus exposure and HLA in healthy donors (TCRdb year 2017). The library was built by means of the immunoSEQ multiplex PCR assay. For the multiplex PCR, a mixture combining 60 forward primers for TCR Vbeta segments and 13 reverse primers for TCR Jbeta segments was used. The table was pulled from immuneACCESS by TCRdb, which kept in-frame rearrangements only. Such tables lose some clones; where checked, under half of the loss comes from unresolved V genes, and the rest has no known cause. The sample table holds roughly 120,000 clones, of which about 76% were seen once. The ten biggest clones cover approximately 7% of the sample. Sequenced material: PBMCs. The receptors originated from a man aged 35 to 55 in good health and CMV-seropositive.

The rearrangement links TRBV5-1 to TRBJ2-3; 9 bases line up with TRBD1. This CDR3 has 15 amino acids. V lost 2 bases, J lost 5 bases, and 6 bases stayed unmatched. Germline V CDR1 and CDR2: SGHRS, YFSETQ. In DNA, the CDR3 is TGCGCCAGCAGCTTCGGGACAGGGAGGATAGATACGCAGTATTTT. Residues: CASSFGTGRIDTQYF.

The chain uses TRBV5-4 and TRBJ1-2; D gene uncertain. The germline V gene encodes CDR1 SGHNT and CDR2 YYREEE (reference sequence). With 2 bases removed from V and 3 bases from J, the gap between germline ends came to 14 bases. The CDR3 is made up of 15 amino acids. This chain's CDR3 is CASSFRGLVDYGYTF. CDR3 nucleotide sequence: TGTGCCAGCAGCTTCCGCGGGCTTGTAGACTATGGCTACACCTTC.